These 27 T cell receptor beta chains originate from one sample sequenced in a study of identical twins. In TCRdb, the 5' RACE reads were re-called with MiXCR into one record per CDR3 protein. In the table there are about 1.7 million distinct CDR3 sequences, around a third of which are singletons. Sequenced sample: cord blood. These receptors were collected from a newborn girl in good health.

This clonotype was seen more than once but under ten times. The chain links TRBV12-3 or TRBV12-4 to TRBJ2-1, with 7 bases aligning to TRBD1. J gave up 7 bases and V 6 bases, and 6 bases lay outside the gene matches. The CDR3 has 13 residues. The CDR3 sequence is CASRLIQGNEQFF. The CDR3, as DNA: TGTGCCAGCAGGCTTATACAGGGGAATGAGCAGTTCTTC.

This chain links TRBV20-1 with TRBJ2-3; 9 bases fit TRBD2. V lost 0 bases and J lost 10; bases outside the gene matches: 11. This CDR3 contains 15 residues. From germline, CDR1 is DFQATT and CDR2 SNEGSKA (reference sequence). CDR3 coding DNA: TGCAGTGCTAGAGAAGGGCGGGGGGGCCTTTCTGCGCAGTATTTT. It encodes CSAREGRGGLSAQYF.

This clonotype was seen repeatedly, ten times or more. The chain recombines TRBV27 with TRBJ2-1; TRBD2 agrees at 10 bases. Germline loops: CDR1 MNHEY, CDR2 SMNVEV (reference sequence). This CDR3 region has 16 residues. V shed 5 bases, J shed 2 bases, and the junction held 6 bases outside the gene matches. CDR3 nucleotide sequence: TGTGCCAGCAGTACCCGACTAGCGGGTGCCTACAATGAGCAGTTCTTC. This gives the protein CASSTRLAGAYNEQFF.

This chain connects TRBV7-2 to TRBJ1-5; 8 bases are a match to TRBD1. This CDR3 region has 19 residues. J was trimmed by 0 bases and V by 0 bases; bases with no gene match: 10. Germline lookup yields CDR1 SGHTA and CDR2 FQGNSA. The CDR3 loop is CASSLAQDRATYSNQPQHF. CDR3 DNA: TGTGCCAGCAGCTTAGCCCAGGACAGGGCTACCTATAGCAATCAGCCCCAGCATTTT.

A note on this clonotype: At one end the junction does not follow the germline gene, possibly because of a read error. This chain uses TRBV12-3 or TRBV12-4 with TRBJ2-3; TRBD1 agrees at 7 bases. This CDR3 contains 15 residues. CDR3 region: CASSSTGASADAQYF. CDR3 DNA sequence: TGTGCCAGCAGTTCAACAGGGGCGAGCGCAGATGCGCAGTATTTT.

The V call is TRBV28, the J call TRBJ2-4, with D perhaps matching TRBD1 or TRBD2 (5 bases each). The J call may be mistaken, given a closer DNA end match to TRBJ2-5. This CDR3 has 15 amino acids. CDR1 is MDHEN and CDR2 is SYDVKM in the germline V gene. The CDR3 loop is CASSGGRIRVETQYF. CDR3 nucleotide sequence: TGTGCCAGCAGTGGGGGTCGGATTAGGGTAGAGACCCAGTACTTC.

The genes are TRBV9 and TRBJ2-7, with D perhaps assigned TRBD1 or TRBD2 (5 bases each). CDR3 length: 15 amino acids. Looked up from germline, CDR1 is SGDLS and CDR2 is YYNGEE. V lost 3 bases to trimming and J lost 0 bases, with 13 bases between them. The CDR3 DNA reads as TGTGCCAGCAGCGCCCGTCCCGGGACCTCCTACGAGCAGTACTTC. Translated: CASSARPGTSYEQYF.

Ten or more counts support this clonotype. The junction departs from germline at one end; a sequencing error may be responsible. CDR3 loop: CASSEGTGSTDTQYF. The CDR3 region has the DNA TGCGCCAGCAGCGAGGGGACAGGGAGCACAGATACGCAGTATTTT. V gene TRBV6-1 combines with J gene TRBJ2-3, with 9 bases fitting TRBD1. The germline V gene encodes CDR1 MNHNS and CDR2 SASEGT. This CDR3 is built from 15 residues.

V and J are TRBV20-1 and TRBJ2-1; D possibly uses TRBD1 or TRBD2 (6 bases each). Trimming took 4 bases from V and 7 from J, leaving 17 bases between them. Germline V gives CDR1 DFQATT, CDR2 SNEGSKA (reference sequence). This CDR3 has 14 amino acids. The CDR3 DNA sequence: TGCAGTGCTAACCGGGGGCCGCAAGGGAATGAGCAGTTCTTC. This translates into CSANRGPQGNEQFF.

This clonotype appeared many times. The V gene is TRBV5-1, the J gene TRBJ2-1, with D possibly matching TRBD1 (5 bases). Germline loops: CDR1 SGHRS, CDR2 YFSETQ. The CDR3 has 15 amino acids. Deletions cut 1 base from V and 3 bases from J, with 11 bases between. The CDR3 DNA reads as TGCGCCAGCAGCTTGTCCCTAGGACACTACAATGAGCAGTTCTTC. Protein product: CASSLSLGHYNEQFF.

The sample holds a few counts of this clonotype. The V gene is TRBV4-2, the J gene TRBJ2-1, with D unresolved. Germline-derived CDR1 and CDR2 are LGHNA and YNFKEQ. This CDR3 is built from 15 residues. Trimming cost V 2 bases and J 12 bases, with 20 bases left between them. The CDR3, as DNA: TGTGCCAGCAGCCAAAATACGGCCGACCTCCTTACGCAGTTCTTC. This codes for CASSQNTADLLTQFF.

The chain is built from TRBV18 and TRBJ2-1; 8 nucleotides agree with TRBD2. Germline V gives CDR1 KGHSH, CDR2 LQKENI. The CDR3 runs 14 residues. V lost 8 bases, J lost 3 bases, and 6 bases stayed unmatched. The CDR3 sequence is CASAGTRGYNEQFF. CDR3 nucleotide sequence: TGTGCCAGCGCCGGGACTAGAGGCTACAATGAGCAGTTCTTC.

This clonotype was detected only a few times. The V and J genes are TRBV7-8 and TRBJ2-1; D tentatively fits TRBD1 or TRBD2 (5 bases each). CDR3 length: 13 amino acids. Trimming stripped 0 bases from V and 13 bases from J, with 13 bases between. CDR1 and CDR2 from the germline V gene are SGHVS and FQNEAQ. This CDR3 reads CASSLARGETQFF. CDR3 DNA sequence: TGTGCCAGCAGCTTAGCGAGGGGAGAGACCCAGTTCTTC.

Comment on this clonotype: An end of the junction does not agree with germline; a read error may underlie this. The J gene is TRBJ2-1, the V gene TRBV9; 7 bases match TRBD2. Germline V CDR1 and CDR2: SGDLS, YYNGEE. This CDR3 contains 13 residues. Here the CDR3 DNA reads TGTGCCTGCAGCGTAGCTAGCGGCAATGAGCAGTTCTTC. It codes for CACSVASGNEQFF.

J is TRBJ2-1 and V is TRBV6-5; TRBD2 matches 12 bases. Trimming removed 6 bases from V and 6 bases from J; junction bases left unmatched: 6. Germline V lookup: CDR1 MNHEY, CDR2 SVGAGI. This CDR3 is built from 15 residues. The CDR3 spells CASRDGLAGFNEQFF. CDR3 coding DNA: TGTGCCAGCAGGGACGGACTAGCGGGGTTCAATGAGCAGTTCTTC.

The chain joins TRBV20-1 to TRBJ1-1, with 7 bases fitting TRBD1. The CDR3 is 11 residues long. The germline gives CDR1 DFQATT, CDR2 SNEGSKA (reference sequence). The J segment lost 5 bases and the V segment lost 6 bases, leaving 3 bases of the junction unmatched. The CDR3 sequence: CSATGETEAFF. For the CDR3, the DNA is TGCAGTGCCACAGGGGAGACTGAAGCTTTCTTT.

This rearrangement joins TRBV18 to TRBJ2-2, with 14 bases matching TRBD2. V lost 4 bases, J lost 6 bases, and 10 bases stayed unmatched. The CDR3 extends over 18 amino acids. Germline V CDR1 and CDR2: KGHSH, LQKENI. CDR3 residues: CASSQYGLAGGAAGELFF. CDR3 nucleotides: TGTGCCAGCTCACAATACGGACTAGCGGGAGGAGCGGCCGGGGAGCTGTTTTTT.

This clonotype has a count of ten or more. The chain couples TRBV7-9 to TRBJ1-2, with D possibly matching TRBD1 (6 bases). Germline V lookup: CDR1 SEHNR, CDR2 FQNEAQ (reference sequence). The germline V and J ends were trimmed by 6 bases and 7 bases, with 9 bases remaining between them. The CDR3 runs to 11 residues. Here the CDR3 DNA reads TGTGCCAGCAGTTTACAGGGTGGCTACACCTTC. Translating it yields CASSLQGGYTF.

Ten or more counts support this clonotype. This chain joins TRBV12-3 or TRBV12-4 and TRBJ2-3; 9 bases fit TRBD2. The V gene end was trimmed by 6 bases and the J gene end by 2 bases; junction bases not matched to a gene: 6. The CDR3 is 15 residues long. This chain's CDR3 is CASSYGTSYTDTQYF. CDR3 nucleotides: TGTGCCAGCAGCTACGGGACTAGCTACACAGATACGCAGTATTTT.

This chain links TRBV5-1 with TRBJ2-1; D not certain. Germline-derived CDR1 and CDR2 are SGHRS and YFSETQ. V dropped 3 bases and J dropped 0 bases, with 10 bases sitting between them. The CDR3 has 15 amino acids. Here the CDR3 DNA reads TGCGCCAGCAGCTGGGCTACCCTCTCCTACAATGAGCAGTTCTTC. Translation gives CASSWATLSYNEQFF.

This clonotype was counted only a few times. This chain links TRBV27 with TRBJ2-3, with 7 bases matching TRBD2. This CDR3 comprises 15 residues. The trim removed 6 bases at V and 5 bases at J, leaving 11 bases unmatched. Germline CDR1 MNHEY, CDR2 SMNVEV (reference sequence). CDR3: CASRSEAGAEDTQYF. DNA for the CDR3: TGTGCCAGCAGATCGGAGGCGGGAGCTGAAGATACGCAGTATTTT.

This clonotype was counted between two and nine times. This chain joins TRBV20-1 and TRBJ2-1; TRBD2 might be the D (6 bases). The ends were cut back, 0 bases at V and 0 bases at J, with 21 bases in the middle. CDR3 length equals 19 residues. CDR1 is DFQATT and CDR2 is SNEGSKA in the germline V gene (reference sequence). In nucleotides, the CDR3 is TGCAGTGCTAGAGATTTATGGACCGGGACTTCCCACTCCTACAATGAGCAGTTCTTC. Residues: CSARDLWTGTSHSYNEQFF.

This chain connects TRBV7-2 to TRBJ1-4, with D perhaps matching TRBD1 (5 bases). CDR1 SGHTA and CDR2 FQGNSA come from the germline V gene. The CDR3 has 15 residues. V shed 5 bases and J shed 8 bases, with 18 bases lying between them. CDR3 DNA sequence: TGTGCCAGCAGCGTACTCGGGACGATAGGCGAAAAACTGTTTTTT. Translation: CASSVLGTIGEKLFF.

This chain links TRBV7-9 with TRBJ1-1; no clear D gene. Germline assignment: CDR1 SEHNR and CDR2 FQNEAQ (reference sequence). The CDR3 totals 16 residues. The V and J ends lost 5 bases and 1 base respectively, with 17 bases between them. The DNA of the CDR3 is TGTGCCAGCAGCGTATACTTTCCCGGTCGGAACACTGAAGCTTTCTTT. Translated: CASSVYFPGRNTEAFF.

The chain couples TRBV3-1 to TRBJ1-6, with 9 bases matching TRBD1. This CDR3 has 17 residues. The junction had 12 bases not matched to a gene; V was cut back by 3 bases and J by 9 bases. Germline assignment: CDR1 LGHDT and CDR2 YNNKEL (reference sequence). For the CDR3, the DNA is TGTGCCAGCAGCCAGCCAGCGGGACAGGGAAGTTCTTCACCCCTCCACTTT. Amino acids: CASSQPAGQGSSSPLHF.

The chain recombines TRBV6-6 with TRBJ2-3; the D is unclear. The CDR3 sequence is 15 residues long. V lost 4 bases to trimming and J lost 2 bases, with 13 bases between them. Looked up from germline, CDR1 is MNHNY and CDR2 is SVGAGI (reference sequence). The DNA for the CDR3 is TGTGCCAGCAGTTCCCTCGAATACTACACAGATACGCAGTATTTT. This gives the protein CASSSLEYYTDTQYF.

The CDR3 loop is CAITLGAANEKLFF. Here the CDR3 DNA reads TGTGCCATCACTTTAGGGGCAGCGAATGAAAAACTGTTTTTT. This chain joins TRBV12-3 or TRBV12-4 and TRBJ1-4; D might be TRBD1 (5 bases). Between the trimmed V and J ends, which lost 10 bases and 5 bases, there was a span of 17 bases. The CDR3 runs 14 residues.